The 21 T cell receptor beta chains given below trace back to one sample, sequenced in a study of blood T cell repertoires in COVID-19. Measured with immunoSEQ multiplex PCR; TCRdb has only the in-frame clones, and not every one. This table holds approximately 110,000 clones, 75% to 90% found once. The sample comprised peripheral blood. The receptors stem from a woman of 80 years or more with acute or convalescent COVID-19.

This clone was observed once. J is TRBJ2-5 and V is TRBV27, with 8 nucleotides matching TRBD2. With V trimmed by 5 bases and J by 1 base, 9 bases remained unmatched. The CDR3 totals 16 residues. Germline V gives CDR1 MNHEY, CDR2 SMNVEV (reference sequence). The CDR3 here is CASSLFGLAAQETQYF. In nucleotides, the CDR3 is TGTGCCAGCAGTCTATTTGGACTAGCTGCCCAAGAGACCCAGTACTTC.

The chain uses TRBV20-1 and TRBJ2-1, with no clear D. V gave up 5 bases and J gave up 4 bases, with 6 bases separating them. CDR3 size: 11 residues. Germline-derived CDR1 and CDR2 are DFQATT and SNEGSKA (reference sequence). The CDR3 nucleotides are TGCAGTGCTTCCCCTTACAATGAGCAGTTCTTC. The encoded protein is CSASPYNEQFF.

The gene calls are TRBV5-1 and TRBJ1-2; 7 bases line up with TRBD1. CDR1 is SGHRS and CDR2 is YFSETQ in the germline V gene. J was trimmed by 4 bases and V by 4 bases; bases with no gene match: 7. The CDR3 totals 14 residues. DNA of the CDR3: TGCGCCAGCAGCACCGGGACAGAACTCTATGGCTACACCTTC. It translates to CASSTGTELYGYTF.

The chain joins TRBV5-5 to TRBJ2-1; 9 bases are shared with TRBD2. The CDR3 runs 19 residues. Germline V gives CDR1 SGHKS, CDR2 YYEKEE (reference sequence). Unmatched junction bases numbered 18, after V lost 3 bases and J lost 5 bases. CDR3 residues: CASSWRGESGGTLNNEQFF. The CDR3 region has the DNA TGTGCCAGCAGCTGGCGAGGGGAAAGCGGGGGGACTTTGAACAATGAGCAGTTCTTC.

This clone came up once. The V gene is TRBV4-3, the J gene TRBJ2-3; tentatively, D is TRBD2 (5 bases). The CDR3 has 15 residues. The V gene's germline CDR1 is LGHNA and CDR2 YSLEER. V was shortened by 0 bases and J by 1 base, with 8 bases between the two germline ends. The CDR3 sequence: CASSQDTRGTDTQYF. The CDR3, as DNA: TGCGCCAGCAGCCAAGATACGAGGGGCACAGATACGCAGTATTTT.

This chain connects TRBV13 to TRBJ2-2, with 10 bases matching TRBD2. This CDR3 is built from 16 residues. J gave up 5 bases and V 3 bases, and 6 bases lay outside the gene matches. In germline, CDR1 is PRHDT, CDR2 FYEKMQ (reference sequence). The CDR3 loop reads CASSFVAGGVTGELFF. The CDR3 nucleotides are TGTGCCAGCAGCTTCGTAGCGGGGGGCGTGACCGGGGAGCTGTTTTTT.

The V call is TRBV2, the J call TRBJ1-5; 7 positions match TRBD1. The CDR3 has 15 amino acids. V was pared by 7 bases and J by 5 bases, with 11 bases of the junction left unmatched. Germline V lookup: CDR1 SNHLY, CDR2 FYNNEI. The DNA of the CDR3 is TGTGCCAGCAAAGATGGGGCAGGGGGGCATCAGCCCCAGCATTTT. Residues: CASKDGAGGHQPQHF.

The rearrangement joins TRBV28 to TRBJ2-5; possible D gene TRBD1, 6 bases. Germline lookup yields CDR1 MDHEN and CDR2 SYDVKM. Trimming took off 5 bases at V and 5 bases at J, with 15 bases between the two ends. The CDR3 extends over 14 amino acids. The CDR3, as DNA: TGTGCCAGCAGTGACCCGGACAGAGGGGAGACCCAGTACTTC. Protein sequence: CASSDPDRGETQYF.

The chain couples TRBV2 to TRBJ2-7, with 8 bases fitting TRBD2. Germline CDR1 SNHLY, CDR2 FYNNEI. Unmatched junction bases numbered 4, after V lost 4 bases and J lost 2 bases. CDR3 length: 14 residues. The chain's CDR3 is CASSAGGTTYEQYF. CDR3 DNA sequence: TGTGCCAGCAGTGCGGGGGGGACGACCTACGAGCAGTACTTC.

The chain couples TRBV1 to TRBJ1-3; TRBD1, the D gene given by the table, was not confirmed from the DNA. TRBV1 represents a pseudogene. The CDR3 has 18 amino acids. In DNA form, the CDR3 reads TGCACCAGCAGCCAAGATATTAAGGGACAGAGCTCTGGAAACACCATATATTTT. It translates to CTSSQDIKGQSSGNTIYF.

As for this clone: Additional DNA sequences in this sample encode the identical CDR3. The V and J genes are TRBV19 and TRBJ2-7, with D perhaps TRBD1 (5 bases). The CDR3 loop spans 14 amino acids. Germline assignment: CDR1 LNHDA and CDR2 SQIVND (reference sequence). V lost 1 base to trimming and J lost 0 bases, with 7 bases between them. The CDR3 here is CASSIGTGSYEQYF. DNA of the CDR3: TGTGCCAGTAGTATAGGAACAGGCTCCTACGAGCAGTACTTC.

This clone was counted between two and nine times. V and J are TRBV29-1 and TRBJ1-1, with D maybe TRBD1 (6 bases). Trimming pared 1 base from V and 4 bases from J, leaving 19 bases between. The CDR3 spans 16 residues. The germline CDR1 and CDR2 sequences are SQVTM and ANQGSEA. CDR3 DNA sequence: TGCAGCGTTGAAGCCACAAGAGCAGGGGCGAGCACTGAAGCTTTCTTT. Protein sequence: CSVEATRAGASTEAFF.

As regards this clone: Within the sample, other DNA sequences also encode this same CDR3. This sequence joins TRBV4-2 and TRBJ1-1; a weak D match, TRBD1 (6 bases). This CDR3 is 16 amino acids long. V shed 0 bases and J shed 4 bases, with 15 bases lying between them. Germline CDR1 reads LGHNA; CDR2 reads YNFKEQ. The CDR3 DNA reads TGTGCCAGCAGCCAAGACTGGGGGGGCTCGGGCACTGAAGCTTTCTTT. This gives the protein CASSQDWGGSGTEAFF.

V and J are TRBV11-2 and TRBJ2-7, with D maybe TRBD2 (6 bases). The CDR3 runs to 15 residues. V gave up 1 base and J gave up 0 bases, with 10 bases separating them. The germline V gene has CDR1 SGHAT and CDR2 FQNNGV. As DNA, the CDR3 is TGTGCCAGCAGCTTAGTCCACGGGAGCTCCTACGAGCAGTACTTC. Translation gives CASSLVHGSSYEQYF.

CDR3 loop: CASSLGPRGAYNSPLHF. The CDR3 DNA follows: TGTGCCAGCAGCTTAGGACCCCGAGGCGCCTATAATTCACCCCTCCACTTT. The V gene is TRBV7-2, the J gene TRBJ1-6; unclear D gene. CDR1 and CDR2 (germline): SGHTA, FQGNSA. This CDR3 region has 17 residues. V was shortened by 1 base and J by 2 bases, with 12 bases between the two germline ends. Variable domain in full (rest from reference TRBV7-2 and TRBJ1-6): GAGVSQSPSNKVTEKGKDVELRCDPISGHTALYWYRQSLGQGLEFLIYFQGNSAPDKSGLPSDRFSAERTGGSVSTLTIQRTQQEDSAVYLCASSLGPRGAYNSPLHFGNGTRLTVT.

The V gene is TRBV2, the J gene TRBJ1-2; TRBD1 agrees at 10 bases. The CDR3 consists of 12 residues. Looked up from germline, CDR1 is SNHLY and CDR2 is FYNNEI. With 10 bases clipped from V and 9 bases from J, the junction kept 8 bases outside the gene matches. The CDR3 reads CATVGQGRSYTF. CDR3 sequence (DNA): TGTGCCACCGTGGGACAGGGGCGAAGCTACACCTTC.

The rearrangement uses TRBV12-3 or TRBV12-4 and TRBJ1-5; D is perhaps TRBD1 (5 bases). The CDR3 covers 13 residues. V shed 6 bases and J shed 5 bases, with 11 bases lying between them. The CDR3 is CASSRQTDQPQHF. In DNA, the CDR3 is TGTGCCAGCAGCCGACAGACTGATCAGCCCCAGCATTTT.

This chain links TRBV2 with TRBJ1-2; a weak D match, TRBD1 (5 bases). CDR3 length equals 14 residues. Germline loops: CDR1 SNHLY, CDR2 FYNNEI. Deletions cut 5 bases from V and 7 bases from J, with 17 bases between. This CDR3 reads CASSSQETFGGYTF. The DNA of the CDR3 is TGTGCCAGCAGTTCACAGGAGACCTTCGGTGGCTACACCTTC.

This sequence joins TRBV19 and TRBJ1-2; D is possibly TRBD1 (5 bases). Germline lookup yields CDR1 LNHDA and CDR2 SQIVND (reference sequence). Trimming cost V 6 bases and J 2 bases, with 19 bases left between them. This CDR3 region has 16 residues. CDR3 nucleotides: TGTGCCAGTAGCCCCGAGTTTGGGGGACTCAACTATGGCTACACCTTC. This sequence encodes CASSPEFGGLNYGYTF.

This chain links TRBV6-5 with TRBJ1-2; D may be TRBD1 (5 bases). CDR3 length: 14 residues. Looked up from germline, CDR1 is MNHEY and CDR2 is SVGAGI. The V end lost 5 bases, the J end lost 4 bases, and 14 bases lay between the germline ends. The CDR3 sequence: CASSPHQGSYGYTF. The CDR3 region has the DNA TGTGCCAGCAGTCCACACCAGGGTTCCTATGGCTACACCTTC.

The rearrangement joins TRBV28 to TRBJ1-2; no firm D call. V was pared by 4 bases and J by 8 bases, with 20 bases between. CDR1 MDHEN and CDR2 SYDVKM come from the germline V gene. The CDR3 runs 15 residues. In DNA, the CDR3 is TGTGCCAGCAGTTCCCACCACGTTCGTGCGGGGGGCTACACCTTC. Translating gives CASSSHHVRAGGYTF.